Listed here are 10 T cell receptor beta chains from one sample, sequenced in a study of blood T cell repertoires in COVID-19. Sequencing was performed with immunoSEQ multiplex PCR; in TCRdb, only in-frame clones are kept and a portion is missing. This repertoire shows about 110,000 clones, roughly 76% found once; its top ten account for 7.5% to 10%. Sequencing was performed on peripheral blood. The receptor set was obtained from a woman aged 70-85 years with acute or convalescent COVID-19.

This sequence joins TRBV10-3 and TRBJ1-6, with D tentatively TRBD1 (6 bases). Between the trimmed V and J ends, which lost 4 bases and 8 bases, there was a span of 15 bases. The CDR3 covers 15 residues. CDR1 is ENHRY and CDR2 is SYGVKD in the germline V gene. The CDR3 spells CAISGGEGGDSPLHF. The CDR3, as DNA: TGTGCCATCAGTGGCGGGGAGGGGGGAGATTCACCCCTCCACTTT.

DNA for the CDR3: TGTGCCACCAGTGAGTGGCAGAACTATGGCTACACCTTC. Amino acid sequence: CATSEWQNYGYTF. The rearrangement links TRBV24-1 to TRBJ1-2; D remains unclear. V lost 4 bases, J lost 2 bases, and 7 bases lay in between. The germline V gene has CDR1 KGHDR and CDR2 SFDVKD. The length of the CDR3 is 13 residues.

The rearrangement uses TRBV5-4 and TRBJ2-7, with D tentatively TRBD1 (7 bases). This CDR3 is 13 amino acids long. V was clipped by 2 bases and J by 5 bases, with 11 bases between them. Germline lookup yields CDR1 SGHNT and CDR2 YYREEE (reference sequence). CDR3 in amino acids: CASSFGGGDEQYF. In nucleotides, the CDR3 is TGTGCCAGCAGCTTTGGAGGGGGCGACGAGCAGTACTTC.

This clone was seen more than once but under ten times. The CDR3 protein is CASRLGQGATGELFF. CDR3 coding DNA: TGTGCCAGCAGACTTGGACAGGGGGCTACCGGGGAGCTGTTTTTT. The V and J genes are TRBV11-2 and TRBJ2-2; TRBD1 agrees at 11 bases. Trimming at V came to 6 bases and at J to 5 bases, leaving 5 bases not matched to a gene. The CDR3 totals 15 residues. CDR1 is SGHAT, CDR2 FQNNGV, per germline.

V and J are TRBV7-6 and TRBJ2-2, with D possibly being TRBD1 (6 bases). CDR1 and CDR2 (germline): SGHVS, FNYEAQ. The CDR3 is 16 amino acids. The germline V and J ends were trimmed by 4 bases and 1 base, with 13 bases remaining between them. CDR3 sequence reads: CASSSSRTENTGELFF. The CDR3 nucleotides read TGTGCCAGCAGCTCGAGCAGGACAGAGAACACCGGGGAGCTGTTTTTT.

V is TRBV5-6 and J is TRBJ1-2; 7 bases agree with TRBD1. This CDR3 is 15 amino acids long. The ends lost 3 bases at V and 4 bases at J; junction bases unmatched: 9. The V gene's germline CDR1 is SGHDT and CDR2 YYEEEE. CDR3 sequence reads: CASSSQLDRRYGYTF. CDR3 bases: TGTGCCAGCAGCTCCCAACTGGACAGGCGCTATGGCTACACCTTC.

The chain uses TRBV6-1 and TRBJ2-7, with D maybe TRBD2 (7 bases). Germline CDR1 reads MNHNS; CDR2 reads SASEGT. This CDR3 region has 16 residues. Trimming took 2 bases from V and 5 from J, leaving 19 bases between them. CDR3 in DNA: TGTGCCAGCAGTGAAAGACGAGGACGAGGGGGGGACGAGCAGTACTTC. Encoded protein: CASSERRGRGGDEQYF.

The chain is built from TRBV20-1 and TRBJ1-4; unclear D gene. V lost 1 base, J lost 7 bases, and 4 bases lay in between. CDR3 length: 11 amino acids. Per germline, CDR1 DFQATT and CDR2 SNEGSKA (reference sequence). The CDR3 bases are TGCAGTGCTAGAGGAGTTGAAAAACTGTTTTTT. Protein product: CSARGVEKLFF.

CDR3 in amino acids: CSARNQQEAFF. As DNA, the CDR3 is TGCAGTGCGCGGAACCAGCAAGAAGCTTTCTTT. The chain carries TRBV20-1 and TRBJ1-1; D is ambiguous. V was shortened by 6 bases and J by 8 bases, with 13 bases between the two germline ends. This CDR3 is built from 11 residues. In germline, CDR1 is DFQATT, CDR2 SNEGSKA (reference sequence).

The chain recombines TRBV5-6 with TRBJ1-4, with a possible D match to TRBD1 (6 bases). Looked up from germline, CDR1 is SGHDT and CDR2 is YYEEEE. This CDR3 is built from 13 residues. Trimming took 6 bases from V and 0 from J, leaving 6 bases between them. CDR3 region: CASNRATNEKLFF. CDR3 nucleotide sequence: TGTGCCAGCAACAGGGCAACTAATGAAAAACTGTTTTTT.